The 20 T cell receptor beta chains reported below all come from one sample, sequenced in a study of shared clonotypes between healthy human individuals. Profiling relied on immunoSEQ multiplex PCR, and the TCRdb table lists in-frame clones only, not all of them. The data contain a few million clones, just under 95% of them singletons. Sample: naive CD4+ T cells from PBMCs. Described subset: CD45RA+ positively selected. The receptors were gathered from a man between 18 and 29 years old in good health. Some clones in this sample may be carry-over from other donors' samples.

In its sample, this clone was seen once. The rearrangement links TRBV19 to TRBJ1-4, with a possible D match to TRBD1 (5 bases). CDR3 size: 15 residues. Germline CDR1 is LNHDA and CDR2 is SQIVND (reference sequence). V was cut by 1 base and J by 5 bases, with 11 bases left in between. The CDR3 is CASSIGPGTNEKLFF. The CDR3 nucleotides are TGTGCCAGTAGTATAGGTCCAGGGACCAATGAAAAACTGTTTTTT.

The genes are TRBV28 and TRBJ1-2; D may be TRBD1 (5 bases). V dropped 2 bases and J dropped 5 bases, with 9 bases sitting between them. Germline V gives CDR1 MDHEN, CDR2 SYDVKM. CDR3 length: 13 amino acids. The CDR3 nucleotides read TGTGCCAGCAGTTTAGCGGGACCTTATGGCTACACCTTC. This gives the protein CASSLAGPYGYTF.

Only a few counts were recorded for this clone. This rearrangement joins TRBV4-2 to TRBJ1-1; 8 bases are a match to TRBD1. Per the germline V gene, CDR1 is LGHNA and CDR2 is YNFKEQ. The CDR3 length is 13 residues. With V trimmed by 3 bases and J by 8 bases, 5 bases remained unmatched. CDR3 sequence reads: CASSQEDRVEAFF. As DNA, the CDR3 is TGTGCCAGCAGCCAGGAGGACAGGGTAGAAGCTTTCTTT.

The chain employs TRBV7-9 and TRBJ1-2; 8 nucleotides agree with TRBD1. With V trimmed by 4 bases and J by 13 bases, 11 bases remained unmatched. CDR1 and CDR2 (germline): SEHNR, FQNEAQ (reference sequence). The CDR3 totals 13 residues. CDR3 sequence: CASSSRTGKVFTF. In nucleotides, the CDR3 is TGTGCCAGCAGCTCACGGACAGGGAAGGTCTTCACCTTC.

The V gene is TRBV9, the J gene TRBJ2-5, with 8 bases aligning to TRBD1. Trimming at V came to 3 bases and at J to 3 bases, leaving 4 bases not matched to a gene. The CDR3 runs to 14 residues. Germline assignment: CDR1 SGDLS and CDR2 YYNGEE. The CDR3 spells CASSGGQGKETQYF. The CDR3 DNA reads TGTGCCAGCAGCGGCGGACAGGGCAAAGAGACCCAGTACTTC.

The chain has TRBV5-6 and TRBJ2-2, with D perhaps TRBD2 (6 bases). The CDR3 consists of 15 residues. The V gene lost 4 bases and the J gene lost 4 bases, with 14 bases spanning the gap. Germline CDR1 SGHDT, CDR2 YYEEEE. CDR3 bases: TGTGCCAGCAGCCTCCGGGGGAAATTCACCGGGGAGCTGTTTTTT. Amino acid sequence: CASSLRGKFTGELFF.

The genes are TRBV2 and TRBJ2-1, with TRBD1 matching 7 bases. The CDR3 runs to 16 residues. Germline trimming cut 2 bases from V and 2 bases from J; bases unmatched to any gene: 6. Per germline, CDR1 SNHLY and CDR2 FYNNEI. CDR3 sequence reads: CASSEIGGQTYNEQFF. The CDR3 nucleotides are TGTGCCAGCAGTGAAATAGGGGGCCAAACCTACAATGAGCAGTTCTTC.

The CDR3 nucleotides read TGTGCCAGCAGGCCCCCAGGGGGCAGCGAGCAGTACTTC. Translation gives CASRPPGGSEQYF. The V and J genes are TRBV6-5 and TRBJ2-7; TRBD1 agrees at 8 bases. The CDR3 is 13 amino acids. The ends lost 6 bases at V and 6 bases at J; junction bases unmatched: 7. Per the germline V gene, CDR1 is MNHEY and CDR2 is SVGAGI.

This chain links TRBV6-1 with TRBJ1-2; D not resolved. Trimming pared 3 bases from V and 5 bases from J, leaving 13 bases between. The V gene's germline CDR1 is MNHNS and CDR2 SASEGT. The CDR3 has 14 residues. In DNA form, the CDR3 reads TGTGCCAGCAGTGAGACGGCCGAAGCATATGGCTACACCTTC. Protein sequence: CASSETAEAYGYTF.

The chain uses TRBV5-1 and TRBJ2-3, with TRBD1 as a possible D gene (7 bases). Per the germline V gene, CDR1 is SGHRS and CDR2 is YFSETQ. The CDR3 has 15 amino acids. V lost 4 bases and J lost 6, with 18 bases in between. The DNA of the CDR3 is TGCGCCAGCAGCCCAACGGAGGGGGCCCGGGATACGCAGTATTTT. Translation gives CASSPTEGARDTQYF.

In DNA, the CDR3 is TGTGCCAGCTCACAGATTCAGGATCAGCCCCAGCATTTT. It specifies CASSQIQDQPQHF. V and J are TRBV18 and TRBJ1-5; no clear D gene. V was shortened by 4 bases and J by 5 bases, with 9 bases between the two germline ends. This CDR3 is 13 amino acids long. From germline, CDR1 is KGHSH and CDR2 LQKENI.

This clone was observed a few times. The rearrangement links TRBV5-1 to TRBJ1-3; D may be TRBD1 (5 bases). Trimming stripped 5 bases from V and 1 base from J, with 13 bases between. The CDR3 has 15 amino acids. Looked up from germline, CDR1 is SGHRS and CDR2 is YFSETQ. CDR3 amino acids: CASRLDQGSGNTIYF. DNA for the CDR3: TGCGCCAGCAGATTAGATCAGGGTTCTGGAAACACCATATATTTT.

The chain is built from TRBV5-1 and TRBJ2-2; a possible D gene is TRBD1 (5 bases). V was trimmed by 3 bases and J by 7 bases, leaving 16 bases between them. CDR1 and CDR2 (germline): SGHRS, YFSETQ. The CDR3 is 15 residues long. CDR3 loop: CASSSMQGTGGELFF. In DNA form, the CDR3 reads TGCGCCAGCAGCTCCATGCAGGGAACGGGCGGGGAGCTGTTTTTT.

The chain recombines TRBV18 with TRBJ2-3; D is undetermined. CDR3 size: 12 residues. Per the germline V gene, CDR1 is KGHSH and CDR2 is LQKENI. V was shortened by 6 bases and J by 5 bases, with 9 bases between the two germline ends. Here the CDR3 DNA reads TGTGCCAGCTCGCTCTACGAAGATACGCAGTATTTT. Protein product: CASSLYEDTQYF. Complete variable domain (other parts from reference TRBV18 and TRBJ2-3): NAGVMQNPRHLVRRRGQEARLRCSPMKGHSHVYWYRQLPEEGLKFMVYLQKENIIDESGMPKERFSAEFPKEGPSILRIQQVVRGDSAAYFCASSLYEDTQYFGPGTRLTVL.

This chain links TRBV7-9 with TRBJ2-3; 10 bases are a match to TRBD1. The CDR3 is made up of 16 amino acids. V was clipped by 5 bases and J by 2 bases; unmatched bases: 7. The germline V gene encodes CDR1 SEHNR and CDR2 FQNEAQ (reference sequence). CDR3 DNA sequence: TGTGCCAGCAGCCCGGGGGACAGGGGCTACACAGATACGCAGTATTTT. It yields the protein CASSPGDRGYTDTQYF.

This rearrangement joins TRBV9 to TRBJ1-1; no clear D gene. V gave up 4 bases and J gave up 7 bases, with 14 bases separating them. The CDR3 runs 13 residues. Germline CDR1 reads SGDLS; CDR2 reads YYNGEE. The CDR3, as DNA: TGTGCCAGCAGCCTAGGATTTTTGGGTGAAGCTTTCTTT. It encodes CASSLGFLGEAFF.

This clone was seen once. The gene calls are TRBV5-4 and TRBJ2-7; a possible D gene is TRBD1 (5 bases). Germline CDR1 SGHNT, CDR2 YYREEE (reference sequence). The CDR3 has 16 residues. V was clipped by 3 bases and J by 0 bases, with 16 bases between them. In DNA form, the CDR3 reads TGTGCCAGCAGCTCACCGGGCAGGGCGAGCTCCTACGAGCAGTACTTC. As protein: CASSSPGRASSYEQYF.

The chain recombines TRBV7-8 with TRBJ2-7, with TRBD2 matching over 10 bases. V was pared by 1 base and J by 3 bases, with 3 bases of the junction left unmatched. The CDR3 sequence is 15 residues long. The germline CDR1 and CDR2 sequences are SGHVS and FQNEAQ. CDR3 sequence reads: CASSLGASGSYEQYF. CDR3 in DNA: TGTGCCAGCAGCTTAGGGGCTAGCGGGAGCTACGAGCAGTACTTC.

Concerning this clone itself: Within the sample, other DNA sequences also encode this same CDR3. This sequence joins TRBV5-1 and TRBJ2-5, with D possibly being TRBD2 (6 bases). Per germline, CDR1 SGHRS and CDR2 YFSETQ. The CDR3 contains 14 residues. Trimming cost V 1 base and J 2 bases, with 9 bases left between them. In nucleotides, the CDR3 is TGCGCCAGCAGCTTGATCAGCGGGCAAGAGACCCAGTACTTC. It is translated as CASSLISGQETQYF.

The DNA for the CDR3 is TGTGCCAGCAGTTTTTACCAGGTTGGGGACGATACGCAGTATTTT. This gives the protein CASSFYQVGDDTQYF. The V call is TRBV28, the J call TRBJ2-3, with D perhaps assigned TRBD1 or TRBD2 (5 bases each). Germline V lookup: CDR1 MDHEN, CDR2 SYDVKM. Trimming took 3 bases from V and 6 from J, leaving 16 bases between them. The CDR3 has 15 amino acids.